The 8 T cell receptor beta chains presented below share a single source sample, sequenced in a study of blood T cell repertoires in COVID-19. Assay: immunoSEQ multiplex PCR; the TCRdb copy retains only in-frame clones and omits some. Of about 180,000 clones in the sample, 80% to 85% were seen once. Sample: peripheral blood. These receptors came from a woman of 80 years or more with COVID-19, enrolled during active disease.

This clone was seen a single time. The chain employs TRBV7-2 and TRBJ2-7; no definite D call. CDR1 is SGHTA, CDR2 FQGNSA, per germline. The V end lost 1 base, the J end lost 6 bases, and 10 bases lay between the germline ends. CDR3 length equals 13 residues. Written as DNA, the CDR3 is TGTGCCAGCAGCTTAGTGCGCCCGTCCGAGCAGTACTTC. Translated, it gives CASSLVRPSEQYF. The full variable domain, rest sourced from reference TRBV7-2 and TRBJ2-7, is GAGVSQSPSNKVTEKGKDVELRCDPISGHTALYWYRQSLGQGLEFLIYFQGNSAPDKSGLPSDRFSAERTGGSVSTLTIQRTQQEDSAVYLCASSLVRPSEQYFGPGTRLTVT.

This chain links TRBV2 with TRBJ2-7; 10 bases align to TRBD2. Germline CDR1 reads SNHLY; CDR2 reads FYNNEI. Trimming cost V 6 bases and J 6 bases; bases outside gene matches: 8. The CDR3 spans 14 residues. Here the CDR3 reads CASSASGRAGEQYF. In nucleotides, the CDR3 is TGTGCCAGCAGCGCAAGCGGGAGGGCCGGCGAGCAGTACTTC.

This chain connects TRBV7-2 to TRBJ2-5, with TRBD2 matching over 10 bases. Trimming removed 1 base from V and 2 bases from J; junction bases left unmatched: 4. CDR1 SGHTA and CDR2 FQGNSA come from the germline V gene. This CDR3 has 16 amino acids. The CDR3 bases are TGTGCCAGCAGCTTAGTTCTAGCGGGGGCACAAGAGACCCAGTACTTC. The encoded protein is CASSLVLAGAQETQYF.

J is TRBJ1-3 and V is TRBV6-6, with 7 nucleotides matching TRBD1. Germline loops: CDR1 MNHNY, CDR2 SVGAGI (reference sequence). The CDR3 length is 12 residues. The ends lost 10 bases at V and 2 bases at J; junction bases unmatched: 2. The CDR3 loop reads CATTGAGNTIYF. Written as DNA, the CDR3 is TGTGCCACCACAGGGGCTGGAAACACCATATATTTT.

This clone came up a few times. The chain has TRBV19 and TRBJ1-3; 7 bases agree with TRBD1. Trimming at V came to 7 bases and at J to 3 bases, leaving 9 bases not matched to a gene. Germline loops: CDR1 LNHDA, CDR2 SQIVND (reference sequence). This CDR3 spans 15 amino acids. The CDR3 DNA is TGTGCCAGTAAATCCTTGGGACAGCTTGGAAACACCATATATTTT. This gives the protein CASKSLGQLGNTIYF.

The chain links TRBV19 to TRBJ2-1; 11 bases match TRBD2. CDR1 is LNHDA and CDR2 is SQIVND in the germline V gene (reference sequence). The CDR3 sequence is 15 residues long. V was clipped by 3 bases and J by 6 bases; unmatched bases: 4. CDR3 region: CASSMLAGGVNEQFF. As DNA, the CDR3 is TGTGCCAGTAGTATGTTAGCGGGGGGGGTCAATGAGCAGTTCTTC.

This rearrangement joins TRBV21-1 to TRBJ2-7; the table's D call, TRBD2, was not checked against the DNA. TRBV21-1 is assigned pseudogene status. The CDR3 is 13 amino acids. CDR3 sequence (DNA): TGTGCCAGCAGGACTAGGACTTCTTACGAGCAGTACTTC. Its translation is CASRTRTSYEQYF.

This clone occurred once. This sequence joins TRBV6-2 or TRBV6-3 and TRBJ1-2; D not resolved. CDR3 length: 12 amino acids. Germline CDR1 reads MNHEY; CDR2 reads SVGEGT. Between the trimmed V and J ends, which lost 6 bases and 8 bases, there was a span of 13 bases. In nucleotides, the CDR3 is TGTGCCAGCAGCCGTCTATCGTCCGGCTACACCTTC. Translation gives CASSRLSSGYTF.